This T cell receptor beta chain was sequenced for a study of T cells in Graves' hyperthyroidism and ophthalmopathy. Study details: Prior to any treatment, at the point of initial diagnosis, peripheral blood was collected. Study results and caveats: A 13 V-J signature model discriminated ophthalmopathy versus stable hyperthyroidism.

The CDR3 contains 11 residues. Germline V gene sequence: CDR1 LGHNA, CDR2 YNFKEQ. Trimming removed 6 bases at V and 7 bases at J, with 7 bases between. Uncontrolled infection, other autoimmune disease, pregnancy or lactation disqualified patients from enrolment. Fresh 10 ml peripheral blood yielded PBMCs. A word on this clonotype: The antigen remains unidentified.

What was amplified from RNA transcripts were TCR beta CDR3 regions. Using the HTBI primer set, a first-round RT-PCR was run on the TCR CDR3. Each CDR3 protein is one row after TCRdb ran MiXCR on the multiplex PCR reads. The table has 400,000 or so distinct CDR3 sequences, about 15% seen once. The genes are TRBV4-2 and TRBJ2-1; D is ambiguous. This TCR derives from a woman in her sixties or seventies with Graves' ophthalmopathy. Material: blood. DNA of the CDR3: TGTGCCAGCAGTAACGCAAATGAGCAGTTCTTC. It yields the protein CASSNANEQFF.